The 14 T cell receptor beta chains presented below share a single source sample, sequenced in a study of control samples from healthy donors and cancer patients (dated by TCRdb to the early 2020s). To prepare the library, the immunoSEQ multiplex PCR assay was applied. Not all clones reach the TCRdb copy of this immuneACCESS table, which keeps in-frame sequences only. Checked studies attribute under half of the gap to unresolved V genes and leave the rest unexplained. This sample lists tens of thousands of clones; about 91% were detected once. More than 5.5% of the sample is taken by the ten largest. Sequenced: blood. The receptors stem from a man aged 45-65 years in good health.

The rearrangement uses TRBV30 and TRBJ1-1; D remains ambiguous. The CDR3 sequence is 14 residues long. Per germline, CDR1 GTSNPN and CDR2 SVGIG (reference sequence). V shed 3 bases and J shed 3 bases, with 14 bases lying between them. CDR3 loop: CAWSLIGRDTEAFF. The CDR3 DNA is TGTGCCTGGAGCCTAATAGGGAGGGACACTGAAGCTTTCTTT.

This clone occurred once. The chain has TRBV7-2 and TRBJ1-2; TRBD1 matches at 7 bases. V lost 7 bases to trimming and J lost 11 bases; unmatched junction nucleotides: 19. This CDR3 comprises 15 residues. Germline V gene data show CDR1 as SGHTA and CDR2 as FQGNSA. The DNA for the CDR3 is TGTGCCAGCAACCCAGGGACAGCCGAAGGTATGCGATACACCTTC. Translating it yields CASNPGTAEGMRYTF.

This clone is a singleton in its sample. V gene TRBV3-1 (or the pseudogene TRBV3-2) combines with J gene TRBJ2-2, with unresolved D. Per germline, CDR1 LGHDT and CDR2 YNNKEL (reference sequence). The V end lost 3 bases, the J end lost 9 bases, and 17 bases lay between the germline ends. This CDR3 has 15 amino acids. Written as DNA, the CDR3 is TGTGCCAGCAGCCAGAGCGATTTACGACTCCGGGAGCTGTTTTTT. It codes for CASSQSDLRLRELFF.

The chain employs TRBV10-2 and TRBJ1-4, with 9 bases matching TRBD1. Looked up from germline, CDR1 is WSHSY and CDR2 is SAAADI. The CDR3 extends over 16 amino acids. The V segment lost 4 bases and the J segment 6 bases; nucleotides outside the gene matches: 9. CDR3 residues: CASSASTGGGDEKLFF. The CDR3 DNA follows: TGCGCCAGCAGTGCCTCAACAGGGGGCGGGGATGAAAAACTGTTTTTT.

This chain links TRBV5-1 with TRBJ1-2; D is ambiguous. Trimming cost V 0 bases and J 3 bases, with 12 bases left between them. The germline V gene encodes CDR1 SGHRS and CDR2 YFSETQ. The CDR3 is made up of 15 amino acids. In nucleotides, the CDR3 is TGCGCCAGCAGCTTGGTAACAGTCTTTGACTATGGCTACACCTTC. Residues: CASSLVTVFDYGYTF.

V and J are TRBV2 and TRBJ2-1; 8 bases match TRBD1. Germline trimming cut 5 bases from V and 3 bases from J; bases unmatched to any gene: 6. The length of the CDR3 is 15 residues. Germline CDR1 reads SNHLY; CDR2 reads FYNNEI. In DNA, the CDR3 is TGTGCCAGCAGTCCTTTGACAGGGGTCTACAATGAGCAGTTCTTC. Protein product: CASSPLTGVYNEQFF. Full variable domain (remainder filled in from reference TRBV2 and TRBJ2-1): EPEVTQTPSHQVTQMGQEVILRCVPISNHLYFYWYRQILGQKVEFLVSFYNNEISEKSEIFDDQFSVERPDGSNFTLKIRSTKLEDSAMYFCASSPLTGVYNEQFFGPGTRLTVL.

The chain couples TRBV7-9 to TRBJ1-1; D is perhaps TRBD1 (5 bases). Germline V gene data show CDR1 as SEHNR and CDR2 as FQNEAQ (reference sequence). The CDR3 length is 14 residues. The ends were cut back, 5 bases at V and 1 base at J, with 11 bases in the middle. CDR3 sequence reads: CASSPRQRNTEAFF. The CDR3 nucleotides are TGTGCCAGCAGCCCTAGACAGAGGAACACTGAAGCTTTCTTT.

This chain links TRBV12-3 or TRBV12-4 with TRBJ1-1; 7 bases match TRBD1. After removal of 6 bases from V and 6 bases from J, the junction contained 4 bases not matched to a gene. The CDR3 runs 12 residues. The CDR3 spells CASRTGLAEAFF. For the CDR3, the DNA is TGTGCCAGCAGGACAGGGTTGGCTGAAGCTTTCTTT.

The chain uses TRBV6-5 and TRBJ2-5; D possibly uses TRBD1 or TRBD2 (7 bases each). In germline, CDR1 is MNHEY, CDR2 SVGAGI. The CDR3 is made up of 15 amino acids. V was pared by 4 bases and J by 2 bases, with 14 bases between. The CDR3, as DNA: TGTGCCAGCAGTTGGGGGGGCAGGGGGCAAGAGACCCAGTACTTC. This gives the protein CASSWGGRGQETQYF.

This chain joins TRBV19 and TRBJ2-7; D unresolved. The CDR3 covers 9 residues. In germline, CDR1 is LNHDA, CDR2 SQIVND (reference sequence). V dropped 7 bases and J dropped 5 bases, with 3 bases sitting between them. The CDR3 bases are TGTGCCAGTAAAAACGAGCAGTACTTC. Translating gives CASKNEQYF.

J is TRBJ2-7 and V is TRBV4-1, with TRBD1 as a possible D gene (5 bases). V lost 4 bases to trimming and J lost 2 bases, with 15 bases between them. Germline V CDR1 and CDR2: MGHRA, YSYEKL. This CDR3 spans 15 amino acids. The CDR3 DNA reads as TGCGCCAGCAGCCCAGGTTGGCAGGGTCCCTACGAGCAGTACTTC. Translation: CASSPGWQGPYEQYF.

This clone was seen once. DNA of the CDR3: TGTGCCAGCAGTGAACCCCCCCCTCGGAATGAAAAACTGTTTTTT. It encodes CASSEPPPRNEKLFF. The chain recombines TRBV25-1 with TRBJ1-4; no reliable D call. Germline CDR1 reads MGHDK; CDR2 reads SYGVNS. The CDR3 runs to 15 residues. V gave up 2 bases and J gave up 5 bases, with 12 bases separating them.

This rearrangement joins TRBV7-9 to TRBJ2-5; D remains ambiguous. V lost 5 bases and J 5 bases, leaving 6 bases between the germline ends. The CDR3 has 11 residues. CDR1 and CDR2 (germline): SEHNR, FQNEAQ (reference sequence). In DNA form, the CDR3 reads TGTGCCAGCAGCCCTGGGGAGACCCAGTACTTC. Translation gives CASSPGETQYF.

The sample holds a few counts of this clone. The chain joins TRBV5-6 to TRBJ2-2; possible D gene TRBD2, 5 bases. Trimming took off 0 bases at V and 0 bases at J, with 6 bases between the two ends. Germline CDR1 reads SGHDT; CDR2 reads YYEEEE. The CDR3 is 15 residues long. As DNA, the CDR3 is TGTGCCAGCAGCTTGGGAGGGACGAACACCGGGGAGCTGTTTTTT. This codes for CASSLGGTNTGELFF.